The 15 T cell receptor beta chains in this list originate from one sample, sequenced in a study of blood T cells in healthy people across ages. It was with a sample-barcoded 5' primer and a J-beta primer mix that a second PCR of about 7 to 12 cycles was run. MiXCR was run by TCRdb on the 5' RACE reads, yielding one entry per CDR3 protein. The table lists around 580,000 distinct CDR3 sequences, around 48% of them singletons. What was sequenced was blood. Receptors originate from a man older than 75 in good health.

V usage is TRBV7-8 and J usage is TRBJ1-1, with 8 bases matching TRBD1. The V gene end was trimmed by 1 base and the J gene end by 5 bases; junction bases not matched to a gene: 9. In germline, CDR1 is SGHVS, CDR2 FQNEAQ. The CDR3 runs 16 residues. Here the CDR3 reads CASSLERTGWGTEAFF. DNA of the CDR3: TGTGCCAGCAGCTTAGAACGGACAGGGTGGGGAACTGAAGCTTTCTTT.

The gene calls are TRBV25-1 and TRBJ1-4; TRBD1 is a possible D gene (5 bases). This CDR3 region has 15 residues. Trimming pared 1 base from V and 5 bases from J, leaving 11 bases between. Germline V gives CDR1 MGHDK, CDR2 SYGVNS. As DNA, the CDR3 is TGTGCCAGCAGTGAATTAACAGGAATAAATGAAAAACTGTTTTTT. Amino acid sequence: CASSELTGINEKLFF.

With respect to this clonotype: A read error may be the cause here, since a much bigger clone is one base away. The genes are TRBV12-3 or TRBV12-4 and TRBJ1-2; D is undetermined. This CDR3 has 16 residues. V lost 5 bases to trimming and J lost 2 bases, with 18 bases between them. For the CDR3, the DNA is TGTGCCAGCAGTCCCAACGTTCGGGGTATCAACTATGGCTACACCTTC. This gives the protein CASSPNVRGINYGYTF.

The chain joins TRBV29-1 to TRBJ2-7; D perhaps matches TRBD1 (5 bases). V shed 2 bases and J shed 9 bases, with 14 bases lying between them. Germline CDR1 reads SQVTM; CDR2 reads ANQGSEA. CDR3 length: 12 residues. In nucleotides, the CDR3 is TGCAGCGTTGAACTGGCAGGGAATGGGCAGTACTTC. Its protein is CSVELAGNGQYF.

There are a few counts of this clonotype. The genes are TRBV4-3 and TRBJ2-7; D uncertain. Germline V gene lookup returns CDR1 LGHNA and CDR2 YSLEER. The CDR3 is made up of 15 amino acids. With 0 bases removed from V and 0 bases from J, the gap between germline ends came to 9 bases. The CDR3 sequence: CASSQEYMISYEQYF. CDR3 coding DNA: TGCGCCAGCAGCCAAGAATACATGATCTCCTACGAGCAGTACTTC.

Only a few counts were recorded for this clonotype. This CDR3 reads CASSRSGGSPTQETQYF. DNA of the CDR3: TGTGCCAGCAGTAGAAGTGGGGGATCCCCGACCCAAGAGACCCAGTACTTC. The chain joins TRBV28 to TRBJ2-5; either TRBD1 or TRBD2 may fit D (5 bases each). This CDR3 has 17 amino acids. With 5 bases removed from V and 1 base from J, the gap between germline ends came to 20 bases. Germline V gene sequence: CDR1 MDHEN, CDR2 SYDVKM.

This clonotype was counted a few times. V and J are TRBV7-9 and TRBJ2-1; 7 bases agree with TRBD2. The CDR3 is 17 amino acids. After removal of 5 bases from V and 1 base from J, the junction contained 11 bases not matched to a gene. Germline loops: CDR1 SEHNR, CDR2 FQNEAQ (reference sequence). The CDR3 region is CASSPIRRAGSYNEQFF. CDR3 DNA: TGTGCCAGCAGCCCGATAAGACGAGCGGGGTCCTACAATGAGCAGTTCTTC.

On this clonotype itself: This may stem from a read error, because a much larger clone lies one nucleotide away. This rearrangement joins TRBV10-3 to TRBJ2-5, with D perhaps TRBD1 (5 bases). V lost 2 bases to trimming and J lost 11 bases, with 9 bases between them. The germline gives CDR1 ENHRY, CDR2 SYGVKD. There are 11 residues in the CDR3. The CDR3: CAISESNRQYF. CDR3 in DNA: TGTGCCATCAGTGAGAGCAACAGGCAGTACTTC.

V is TRBV5-1 and J is TRBJ2-7; 11 bases map to TRBD2. Germline-derived CDR1 and CDR2 are SGHRS and YFSETQ. V lost 0 bases, J lost 1 base, and 6 bases stayed unmatched. This CDR3 contains 17 residues. CDR3 DNA: TGCGCCAGCAGCTTGGGTAGCGGGAGGGCCGTTTCCTACGAGCAGTACTTC. Translated: CASSLGSGRAVSYEQYF.

This clonotype was observed a few times. This chain joins TRBV28 and TRBJ2-1; 7 nucleotides agree with TRBD1. V gave up 7 bases and J gave up 8 bases; unmatched junction bases: 11. Germline V CDR1 and CDR2: MDHEN, SYDVKM. The CDR3 covers 14 residues. CDR3 in DNA: TGTGCCAGCAACGGGGACAGAGCCAAGTATGAGCAGTTCTTC. Amino acids: CASNGDRAKYEQFF.

The CDR3 nucleotides read TGTGCCAGCAGCCTCACGGGACGGAATGCTAACTATGGCTACACCTTC. This encodes CASSLTGRNANYGYTF. The chain couples TRBV7-2 to TRBJ1-2, with a weak D call TRBD1 (5 bases). Germline V gene lookup returns CDR1 SGHTA and CDR2 FQGNSA. Trimming removed 5 bases at V and 0 bases at J, with 16 bases between. The CDR3 is 16 amino acids.

This chain links TRBV9 with TRBJ2-3; no firm D call. V was cut by 0 bases and J by 4 bases, with 9 bases left in between. The CDR3 covers 14 residues. The V gene's germline CDR1 is SGDLS and CDR2 YYNGEE. CDR3 loop: CASSVGLSSDTQYF. The DNA of the CDR3 is TGTGCCAGCAGCGTAGGGCTTTCCTCAGATACGCAGTATTTT.

This sequence joins TRBV5-1 and TRBJ1-2, with 7 bases matching TRBD1. The CDR3 runs 14 residues. CDR1 and CDR2 from the germline V gene are SGHRS and YFSETQ. Germline trimming cut 4 bases from V and 11 bases from J; bases unmatched to any gene: 14. In nucleotides, the CDR3 is TGCGCCAGCAGCCTCAGGGACAGTTCCGACGGGTACACCTTC. Translation: CASSLRDSSDGYTF.

The chain has TRBV6-2 or TRBV6-3 and TRBJ2-1, with D unclear. Per the germline V gene, CDR1 is MNHEY and CDR2 is SVGEGT. V lost 4 bases, J lost 5 bases, and 18 bases lay in between. This CDR3 contains 16 residues. The CDR3 protein is CASSSPPGGINNEQFF. In nucleotides, the CDR3 is TGTGCCAGCAGTTCCCCACCTGGTGGTATCAACAATGAGCAGTTCTTC.

The V gene is TRBV5-5, the J gene TRBJ2-6; no firm D call. The CDR3 loop spans 14 amino acids. Germline V gene data show CDR1 as SGHKS and CDR2 as YYEKEE (reference sequence). V lost 5 bases and J 0 bases, leaving 6 bases between the germline ends. The CDR3 spells CASSTFSGANVLTF. The CDR3 nucleotides are TGTGCCAGCAGTACGTTCTCTGGGGCCAACGTCCTGACTTTC.